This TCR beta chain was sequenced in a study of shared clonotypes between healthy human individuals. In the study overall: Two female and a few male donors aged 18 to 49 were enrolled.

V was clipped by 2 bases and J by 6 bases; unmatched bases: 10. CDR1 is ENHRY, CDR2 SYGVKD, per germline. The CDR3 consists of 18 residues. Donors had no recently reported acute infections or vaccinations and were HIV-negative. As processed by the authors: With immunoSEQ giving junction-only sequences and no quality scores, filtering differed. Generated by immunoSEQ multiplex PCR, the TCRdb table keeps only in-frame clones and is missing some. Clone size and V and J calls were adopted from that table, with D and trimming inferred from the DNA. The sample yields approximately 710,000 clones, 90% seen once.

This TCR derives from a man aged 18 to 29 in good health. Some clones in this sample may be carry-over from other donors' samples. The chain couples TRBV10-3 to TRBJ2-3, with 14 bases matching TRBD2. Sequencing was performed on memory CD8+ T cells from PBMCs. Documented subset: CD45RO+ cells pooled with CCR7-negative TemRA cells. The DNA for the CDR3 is TGTGCCATCAGTGAGAACCAAGGGACTAGCGGGAGCGGGGATACGCAGTATTTT. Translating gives CAISENQGTSGSGDTQYF.